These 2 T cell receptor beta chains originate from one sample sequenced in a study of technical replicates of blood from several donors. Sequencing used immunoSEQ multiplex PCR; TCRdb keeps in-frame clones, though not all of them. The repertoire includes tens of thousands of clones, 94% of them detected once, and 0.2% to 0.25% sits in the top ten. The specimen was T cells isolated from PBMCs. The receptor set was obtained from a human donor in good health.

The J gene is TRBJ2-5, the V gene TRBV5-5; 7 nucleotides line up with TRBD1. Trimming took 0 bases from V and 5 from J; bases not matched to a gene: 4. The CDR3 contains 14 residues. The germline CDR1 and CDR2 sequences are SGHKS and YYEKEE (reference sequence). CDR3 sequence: CASSLEGGAETQYF. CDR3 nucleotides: TGTGCCAGCAGCTTGGAAGGGGGCGCCGAGACCCAGTACTTC.

The chain's CDR3 is CASSLAGAGANSPLHF. CDR3 nucleotide sequence: TGTGCCAGCAGCTTAGCCGGGGCGGGGGCTAATTCACCCCTCCACTTT. The chain has TRBV11-3 and TRBJ1-6, with a possible D match to TRBD1 (6 bases). Trimming stripped 1 base from V and 6 bases from J, with 13 bases between. Germline lookup yields CDR1 SGHNT and CDR2 YENEEA. The CDR3 is made up of 16 amino acids.